Described below is a single T cell receptor (beta chain) sequence and its context. The CDR3 runs to 14 residues. V lost 4 bases and J lost 4; bases outside the gene matches: 2. Looked up from germline, CDR1 is LNHDA and CDR2 is SQIVND (reference sequence). The method was immunoSEQ multiplex PCR; TCRdb's version includes in-frame clones alone and lacks a portion of them. This repertoire shows about 150,000 clones, more than 85% found once; its top ten account for 3% to 4%. The data were obtained in a study of control samples from healthy donors and cancer patients. What was sequenced was blood. The origin of this receptor is a man aged 25 to 45 in good health. V usage is TRBV19 and J usage is TRBJ2-1, with 9 bases aligning to TRBD1. CDR3 DNA: TGTGCCAGTAGTAGGACAGGGGTATACAATGAGCAGTTCTTC. Protein sequence: CASSRTGVYNEQFF.